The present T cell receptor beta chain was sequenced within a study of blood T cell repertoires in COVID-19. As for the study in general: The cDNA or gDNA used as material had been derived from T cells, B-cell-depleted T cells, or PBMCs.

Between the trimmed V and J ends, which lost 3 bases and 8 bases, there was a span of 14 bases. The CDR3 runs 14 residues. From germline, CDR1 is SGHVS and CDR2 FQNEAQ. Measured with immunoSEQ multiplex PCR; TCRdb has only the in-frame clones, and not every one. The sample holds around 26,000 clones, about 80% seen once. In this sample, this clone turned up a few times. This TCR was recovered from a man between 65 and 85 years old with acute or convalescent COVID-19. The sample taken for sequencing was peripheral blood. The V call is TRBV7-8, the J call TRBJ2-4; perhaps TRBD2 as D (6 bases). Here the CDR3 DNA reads TGTGCCAGCAGCTTGGGGGGTGGCAAGGACATTCAGTACTTC. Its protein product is CASSLGGGKDIQYF.